This is a list of T cell receptor beta chains from one sample in a study of shared clonotypes between healthy human individuals. Libraries were prepared by immunoSEQ multiplex PCR; TCRdb keeps only in-frame clonotypes and omits some of them. The sample lists about a million clones, 77% occurring once. The sample consisted of memory CD4+ T cells from PBMCs. Receptors were obtained from a man aged 18 to 29 in good health. Some clones in this sample may be carry-over from other donors' samples. Both conserved end residues are part of each CDR3. D genes are given only for firm matches. Not all rows give a size; the values are once, few, many and, for expanded clones, a class.

>TRBJ2-3|17|once|TRBV5-1|TRBD2
CASSLAPRGSATDTQYF
TGCGCCAGCAGCTTGGCCCCGCGCGGGAGTGCCACAGATACGCAGTATTTT
>TRBJ1-1|15|few|TRBV9|TRBD1
CASSLPGTGNTEAFF
TGTGCCAGCAGCCTCCCAGGGACAGGGAACACTGAAGCTTTCTTT
>TRBJ1-4|18|NA|TRBV4-1|NA
CASSQVRQARGGTEKLFF
TGCGCCAGCAGCCAAGTCCGGCAGGCCCGGGGGGGAACTGAAAAACTGTTTTTT
>TRBJ2-1|13|NA|TRBV9|NA
CASSVARYNEQFF
TGTGCCAGCAGCGTAGCTCGGTACAATGAGCAGTTCTTC
>TRBJ1-4|18|NA|TRBV9|TRBD1
CASSVGRTGDGGNEKLFF
TGTGCCAGCAGCGTAGGCCGGACAGGGGATGGCGGTAATGAAAAACTGTTTTTT
>TRBJ2-7|14|few|TRBV18|NA
CASSPLAGTYEQYF
TGTGCCAGCTCACCCCTGGCAGGAACCTACGAGCAGTACTTC
>TRBJ2-3|13|NA|TRBV7-2|NA
CASNPSRVDTQYF
TGTGCCAGCAACCCTTCAAGGGTGGATACGCAGTATTTT
>TRBJ2-5|13|NA|TRBV2|TRBD1
CASSERDRETQYF
TGTGCCAGCAGTGAACGGGACAGGGAGACCCAGTACTTC
>TRBJ2-1|12|NA|TRBV28|NA
CASSPRAHEQFF
TGTGCCAGCAGCCCTCGGGCCCATGAGCAGTTCTTC
>TRBJ2-5|14|NA|TRBV27|NA
CTSSTGFPQETQYF
TGTACCAGCAGCACAGGGTTTCCTCAAGAGACCCAGTACTTC
>TRBJ2-7|14|NA|TRBV9|NA
CASSVALGAYEQYF
TGTGCCAGCAGCGTAGCTCTGGGAGCCTACGAGCAGTACTTC
>TRBJ1-1|16|NA|TRBV28|TRBD1
CASSSDRGRIGTEAFF
TGTGCCAGCAGTTCCGACAGGGGGCGGATTGGCACTGAAGCTTTCTTT
>TRBJ1-1|17|few|TRBV19|NA
CASSPGGGGSKGTEAFF
TGTGCCAGTAGTCCTGGAGGTGGGGGCTCGAAGGGCACTGAAGCTTTCTTT
>TRBJ2-4|13|few|TRBV11-2|TRBD1
CASSIRDSHIQYF
TGTGCCAGCAGCATCCGGGACAGCCACATTCAGTACTTC
>TRBJ2-7|13|NA|TRBV7-6|NA
CASSLGLGDEQYF
TGTGCCAGCAGCCTTGGATTGGGAGACGAGCAGTACTTC
>TRBJ1-2|13|NA|TRBV6-1|NA
CASSEAGMNGYTF
TGTGCCAGCAGTGAGGCAGGGATGAATGGCTACACCTTC
>TRBJ2-7|15|NA|TRBV19|TRBD1
CASSDQGVWGNEQYF
TGTGCCAGTAGTGACCAGGGGGTTTGGGGTAACGAGCAGTACTTC
>TRBJ1-1|14|NA|TRBV5-6|NA
CASSLGTVNTEAFF
TGTGCCAGCAGCTTGGGGACAGTGAACACTGAAGCTTTCTTT
>TRBJ1-1|14|NA|TRBV7-3|NA
CASSGSGENTEAFF
TGTGCCAGCAGCGGGTCAGGGGAAAACACTGAAGCTTTCTTT
>TRBJ1-2|14|NA|TRBV30|TRBD1
CASTRQGGSGGYTF
TGTGCCTCTACCCGGCAGGGGGGGAGTGGTGGCTACACCTTC
>TRBJ1-5|16|NA|TRBV19|NA
CASNPGRRSGNQPQHF
TGTGCCAGTAACCCGGGGAGACGGTCAGGCAATCAGCCCCAGCATTTT
>TRBJ2-1|14|NA|TRBV28|TRBD2
CASSTSGRAYEQFF
TGTGCCAGCAGTACTAGCGGGAGGGCTTATGAGCAGTTCTTC
>TRBJ1-5|14|NA|TRBV5-1|NA
CASSSGGGNQPQHF
TGCGCCAGCAGCTCAGGAGGGGGAAATCAGCCCCAGCATTTT
>TRBJ2-2|18|NA|TRBV18|TRBD2
CASSPGLAGVQNTGELFF
TGTGCCAGCTCCCCCGGACTAGCGGGAGTTCAGAACACCGGGGAGCTGTTTTTT
>TRBJ2-1|15|NA|TRBV7-3|NA
CASSSGPPPRAEQFF
TGTGCCAGCAGCTCTGGGCCCCCCCCAAGGGCTGAGCAGTTCTTC
>TRBJ1-4|12|NA|TRBV7-9|NA
CASSPVNEKLFF
TGTGCCAGCAGCCCAGTTAATGAAAAACTGTTTTTT
>TRBJ1-2|12|NA|TRBV28|TRBD1
CASSQTGDGYTF
TGTGCCAGCAGTCAGACAGGGGATGGCTACACCTTC
>TRBJ1-1|15|NA|TRBV5-1|TRBD1
CASSPTGGMGTEAFF
TGCGCCAGCAGCCCTACAGGGGGCATGGGGACTGAAGCTTTCTTT
>TRBJ2-1|15|NA|TRBV7-3|NA
CASSLMGGAANEQFF
TGTGCCAGCAGCTTAATGGGCGGGGCGGCCAATGAGCAGTTCTTC
>TRBJ1-3|15|NA|TRBV28|NA
CASSPWGSSGNTIYF
TGTGCCAGCAGTCCCTGGGGCAGTAGTGGAAACACCATATATTTT
>TRBJ2-7|17|NA|TRBV5-1|NA
CASSLGGGAGGSYEQYF
TGCGCCAGCAGCTTGGGGGGCGGGGCAGGCGGATCCTACGAGCAGTACTTC
>TRBJ2-7|14|NA|TRBV11-2|TRBD1
CASSLDRGSGEQYF
TGTGCCAGCAGCTTAGACAGGGGGAGCGGCGAGCAGTACTTC
>TRBJ2-4|15|once|TRBV6-5|TRBD1
CASSWDRASKNIQYF
TGTGCCAGCAGTTGGGACAGGGCGAGCAAAAACATTCAGTACTTC
>TRBJ2-3|12|NA|TRBV19|NA
CASSISGDTQYF
TGTGCCAGTAGTATTTCGGGAGATACGCAGTATTTT
>TRBJ1-1|15|NA|TRBV6-6|NA
CASSYLGGVNTEAFF
TGTGCCAGCAGTTATCTTGGGGGGGTGAACACTGAAGCTTTCTTT
>TRBJ1-5|15|NA|TRBV18|TRBD1
CASSPIDRGGQPQHF
TGTGCCAGCTCACCCATTGACAGGGGGGGTCAGCCCCAGCATTTT
>TRBJ1-1|15|NA|TRBV28|TRBD1
CASTSAGQGVFSAFF
TGTGCCAGCACCTCCGCGGGACAGGGTGTTTTTTCAGCTTTCTTT
>TRBJ2-7|15|NA|TRBV18|TRBD2
CASSPSLAGVSEQYF
TGTGCCAGCTCACCTTCCCTAGCGGGAGTATCCGAGCAGTACTTC
>TRBJ1-1|14|NA|TRBV5-1|NA
CASSLLGSGTEAFF
TGCGCCAGCAGCTTGCTGGGATCAGGAACTGAAGCTTTCTTT
>TRBJ2-3|13|NA|TRBV6-5|NA
CASSIPGTDTQYF
TGTGCCAGCAGTATCCCGGGTACAGATACGCAGTATTTT
>TRBJ1-5|14|NA|TRBV28|NA
CASSLGGFFQPQHF
TGTGCCAGCAGTTTGGGGGGGTTTTTCCAGCCCCAGCATTTT
>TRBJ1-4|15|NA|TRBV30|NA
CAWSDLLGANEKLFF
TGTGCCTGGAGTGATCTTCTGGGGGCTAATGAAAAACTGTTTTTT
>TRBJ2-7|15|NA|TRBV28|TRBD2
CASSRLAGRIYEQYF
TGTGCCAGCAGTCGACTAGCGGGAAGGATCTACGAGCAGTACTTC
>TRBJ2-1|12|NA|TRBV6-5|NA
CASSPRGDEQFF
TGTGCCAGCAGTCCCAGGGGCGATGAGCAGTTCTTC
>TRBJ2-5|14|NA|TRBV5-4|TRBD1
CASRQGLEVETQYF
TGTGCCAGTCGACAGGGCCTAGAGGTAGAGACCCAGTACTTC
>TRBJ1-1|18|NA|TRBV30|TRBD1
CAWSVLPGRGIGNTEAFF
TGTGCCTGGAGTGTCCTTCCCGGCAGGGGGATCGGGAACACTGAAGCTTTCTTT
>TRBJ2-6|14|NA|TRBV28|NA
CASSEGAGANVLTF
TGTGCCAGCAGTGAGGGGGCTGGGGCCAACGTCCTGACTTTC
>TRBJ1-5|15|NA|TRBV2|NA
CASSEQGGGNQPQHF
TGTGCCAGCAGTGAACAGGGTGGGGGCAATCAGCCCCAGCATTTT
>TRBJ2-2|16|NA|TRBV9|TRBD1
CASSPQGTGYTGELFF
TGTGCCAGCAGCCCCCAGGGGACAGGGTACACCGGGGAGCTGTTTTTT
>TRBJ2-3|14|NA|TRBV30|NA
CAWNGGLSTDTQYF
TGTGCCTGGAATGGGGGACTCAGCACAGATACGCAGTATTTT
>TRBJ2-2|15|NA|TRBV7-9|TRBD2
CASSLRGANTGELFF
TGTGCCAGCAGCTTACGGGGGGCGAACACCGGGGAGCTGTTTTTT
>TRBJ1-3|16|NA|TRBV27|NA
CASSNKGQLGGNTIYF
TGTGCCAGCAGTAACAAAGGACAGTTGGGTGGAAACACCATATATTTT
>TRBJ1-1|14|NA|TRBV7-2|TRBD1
CASSHRTGMTEAFF
TGTGCCAGCAGCCATAGGACAGGGATGACTGAAGCTTTCTTT
>TRBJ2-3|16|NA|TRBV10-3|TRBD2
CAISPGTSGSTDTQYF
TGTGCCATCAGTCCAGGGACTAGCGGGAGTACAGATACGCAGTATTTT
>TRBJ2-3|15|once|TRBV6-5|NA
CASSSFPGYTDTQYF
TGTGCCAGCAGTTCCTTCCCGGGGTACACAGATACGCAGTATTTT
>TRBJ2-6|14|NA|TRBV10-3|NA
CATLDGSGANVLTF
TGTGCCACTCTGGACGGGTCTGGGGCCAACGTCCTGACTTTC
>TRBJ2-2|14|NA|TRBV5-5|NA
CASSLGKWTGELFF
TGTGCCAGCAGCTTGGGAAAATGGACCGGGGAGCTGTTTTTT